The following is a T cell receptor (beta chain) sequence with its context. Its target antigen remains unknown. No base-level quality is on record; no much larger clone is a single base apart. This entry is derived from a study of T cell changes during pregnancy in multiple sclerosis (dated by TCRdb to between 2018 and 2020). Notes on the research overall: Changes in the T cell repertoire over the course of pregnancy were examined in this study in women with multiple sclerosis.

Trimming costs V 1 base and J 0 bases, and their ends lie 7 bases apart. CDR1 and CDR2 were assigned from the germline V gene (reference sequence) as SGHAT and FQDESV. The CDR3 goes from the cysteine to the phenylalanine over 16 residues. Only CDR3 DNA remains: 48 bases, in frame from the first base. To prepare the library, the immunoSEQ multiplex PCR assay was applied. TCRdb took over this immuneACCESS table, retaining in-frame rearrangements with V and J assigned. Such tables are incomplete; in checked studies, under half of the missing clones stem from an unresolved V gene, and the remainder is unexplained. The sample table holds tens of thousands of clones, of which 85% to 95% were seen once. The top ten clones comprise 0.6% to 0.75% of the sample.

The chain was built from TRBV11-1 and TRBJ2-6; the D gene is possibly TRBD2, with 5 bases matching. The clonotype comes from a female donor with multiple sclerosis, enrolled in a pregnancy study. The sample in question was CD4+ T cells from peripheral blood mononuclear cells, obtained in the third trimester of pregnancy. The CDR3 reads as follows: CASSLGGSSGANVLTF. The DNA sequence follows: TGTGCCAGCAGCTTAGGAGGGAGCTCTGGGGCCAACGTCCTGACTTTC. This CDR3, with the reference TRBV11-1 and TRBJ2-6 proteins standing in past its ends, gives the full variable domain EAEVAQSPRYKITEKSQAVAFWCDPISGHATLYWYRQILGQGPELLVQFQDESVVDDSQLPKDRFSAERLKGVDSTLKIQPAELGDSAMYLCASSLGGSSGANVLTFGAGSRLTVL.